This T cell receptor (beta chain) was profiled in a study of cytomegalovirus exposure and HLA in healthy donors. Study conclusions and caveats: Researchers catalogued about 150 TCR beta chains as cytomegalovirus-associated.

V lost 0 bases, J lost 1 base, and 7 bases lay in between. Germline V CDR1 and CDR2: GTSNPN, SVGIG (reference sequence). The CDR3 runs 14 residues. On this clone itself: The antigen is unknown.

Using immunoSEQ multiplex PCR, the repertoire was profiled, and TCRdb retains in-frame clones only, with some absent. In the table there are 80,000 to 95,000 clones, 93% of which are singletons. The receptor was derived from a woman aged 25 to 39 in good health and CMV-seropositive. The sequenced sample consisted of PBMCs. The J gene is TRBJ2-4, the V gene TRBV30, with D maybe TRBD1 (6 bases). The chain's CDR3 is CAWSVGGAKNIQYF. The CDR3 DNA reads TGTGCCTGGAGTGTAGGGGGTGCCAAAAACATTCAGTACTTC.